The rows below give T cell receptor beta chains drawn from one sample of a study of blood T cell repertoires in COVID-19. Generated by immunoSEQ multiplex PCR, the TCRdb table keeps only in-frame clones and is missing some. The top ten clones hold roughly 2.3% of a sample with 150,000 or so clones, under 95% of them seen once. Sequenced: peripheral blood. Every receptor here comes from a man aged 18-30 years with acute or convalescent COVID-19. CDR3s include the opening cysteine and the closing phenylalanine or tryptophan. A D gene is named only where the DNA matches it firmly. Clone size is given for some rows only: seen once, a few or many times, or a class if the clone is expanded.

v_gene	d_gene	abundance	j_gene	CDR3aa	CDR3nt
TRBV19	-	few	TRBJ1-1	CASRLSGGSRETEAFF	TGTGCCAGTAGGTTATCGGGGGGGTCGAGAGAGACTGAAGCTTTCTTT
TRBV4-2	TRBD2	-	TRBJ2-1	CASSQDLSGGANEQFF	TGTGCCAGCAGCCAAGATCTTAGCGGGGGGGCTAATGAGCAGTTCTTC
TRBV5-4	TRBD2	-	TRBJ2-3	CASSPPGTSGVTDTQYF	TGTGCCAGCAGCCCACCAGGGACTAGCGGGGTTACAGATACGCAGTATTTT
TRBV12-3/TRBV12-4	TRBD1	-	TRBJ1-1	CASRDRGYTEAFF	TGTGCCAGCCGAGACAGGGGGTACACTGAAGCTTTCTTT
TRBV14	-	-	TRBJ1-6	CASSHGQRGNSPLHF	TGTGCCAGCAGCCACGGACAGCGGGGTAATTCACCCCTCCACTTT
TRBV18	TRBD1	-	TRBJ1-3	CASSPGTGTGNTIYF	TGTGCCAGCTCACCAGGGACAGGGACTGGAAACACCATATATTTT
TRBV21-1	-	-	TRBJ2-1	CASRPQGRGHNEQFF	TGTGCCAGCAGACCACAGGGCCGGGGCCACAATGAGCAGTTCTTC
TRBV3-1/TRBV3-2	-	-	TRBJ1-3	CASSSYRGISGNTIYF	TGTGCCAGCAGCTCTTATCGGGGGATCTCTGGAAACACCATATATTTT
TRBV18	TRBD1	-	TRBJ1-1	CASAPTIDRDTEAFF	TGTGCCAGCGCACCTACTATAGACAGGGACACTGAAGCTTTCTTT
TRBV5-1	TRBD2	once	TRBJ2-5	CASSFATGLDGETQYF	TGCGCCAGCAGCTTCGCTACGGGACTAGATGGGGAGACCCAGTACTTC
TRBV10-2	-	-	TRBJ1-6	CASREWTTDSPLHF	TGCGCCAGCCGAGAATGGACAACGGATTCACCCCTCCACTTT
TRBV12-3/TRBV12-4	-	once	TRBJ1-1	CASSLGEGTEAFF	TGTGCCAGCAGTTTAGGGGAGGGAACTGAAGCTTTCTTT
TRBV5-1	TRBD1	-	TRBJ1-2	CASSFFPGQNYGYTF	TGCGCCAGCAGCTTTTTTCCGGGACAGAACTATGGCTACACCTTC
TRBV13	TRBD1	-	TRBJ1-1	CASSSLPPTGELNTEAFF	TGTGCCAGCAGCTCACTTCCACCTACAGGGGAACTGAACACTGAAGCTTTCTTT
TRBV9	TRBD1	-	TRBJ1-2	CASSVYPGQLLYGYTF	TGTGCCAGCAGCGTTTATCCGGGACAGCTACTTTATGGCTACACCTTC
TRBV7-9	-	-	TRBJ1-4	CASSFGEEKLFF	TGTGCCAGCAGCTTCGGGGAGGAAAAACTGTTTTTT
TRBV6-1	TRBD2	-	TRBJ2-7	CASSEATGRPYEQYF	TGTGCCAGCAGTGAAGCGACCGGGAGGCCCTACGAGCAGTACTTC
TRBV29-1	-	-	TRBJ1-5	CSVAGGDQPQHF	TGCAGCGTCGCGGGGGGGGATCAGCCCCAGCATTTT
TRBV5-1	-	-	TRBJ1-4	CASSLGENPNEKLFF	TGCGCCAGCAGCTTGGGGGAGAACCCTAATGAAAAACTGTTTTTT
TRBV9	-	-	TRBJ2-2	CASSAVSDSGELFF	TGTGCCAGCAGCGCTGTTAGCGACTCCGGGGAGCTGTTTTTT
TRBV3-1/TRBV3-2	TRBD2	-	TRBJ2-3	CASSQDIGTSSDTQYF	TGTGCCAGCAGCCAAGATATCGGGACTAGCTCAGATACGCAGTATTTT
TRBV30	-	-	TRBJ2-7	CAWSKLGGSYEQYF	TGTGCCTGGAGCAAGTTGGGGGGCTCCTACGAGCAGTACTTC
TRBV12-3/TRBV12-4	-	-	TRBJ1-2	CASRPDNPYGYTF	TGTGCCAGCAGACCCGACAATCCCTATGGCTACACCTTC
TRBV7-2	-	-	TRBJ1-2	CASSPTRVAGYTF	TGTGCCAGCAGCCCTACGCGGGTTGCCGGCTACACCTTC
TRBV6-5	-	-	TRBJ2-4	CASSYDLSKNIQYF	TGTGCCAGCAGTTACGACTTGTCCAAAAACATTCAGTACTTC
TRBV5-1	-	once	TRBJ2-1	CASSAGQNYNEQFF	TGCGCCAGCAGCGCGGGACAGAATTACAATGAGCAGTTCTTC
TRBV27	TRBD1	once	TRBJ1-2	CASSLRSGGHYGYTF	TGTGCCAGCAGTTTAAGGTCAGGGGGTCACTATGGCTACACCTTC
TRBV3-1/TRBV3-2	TRBD1	-	TRBJ2-5	CASSPRDRGRGETQYF	TGTGCCAGCAGCCCCCGGGACAGGGGGCGCGGAGAGACCCAGTACTTC
TRBV18	-	-	TRBJ1-3	CASSAGSGNTIYF	TGTGCCAGCTCTGCAGGCTCTGGAAACACCATATATTTT